One and the same sample provided the 5 T cell receptor beta chains below, sequenced in a study of T cells expressing NK-cell markers. One entry per CDR3 protein, without DNA, is what TCRdb gives after re-calling the 5' RACE reads. Its listing shows 550,000 to 600,000 distinct CDR3 sequences. Source material: blood T cells: a sorted CD56 or NKG2C T cell subset, CD4+ or CD8+ T cells, or bulk PBMC T cells (not recorded which). The source of these receptors is a man between 18 and 35 years old in good health.

The V call is TRBV28, the J call TRBJ2-7; TCRdb calls TRBD1, which cannot be checked without DNA. The CDR3 runs 15 residues. The germline gives CDR1 MDHEN, CDR2 SYDVKM. CDR3 sequence reads: CASSPGTGSRYEQYF.

The V call is TRBV7-9, the J call TRBJ2-2; TCRdb reports TRBD2, a call that lacks DNA to check it against. CDR1 is SEHNR and CDR2 is FQNEAQ in the germline V gene (reference sequence). CDR3 length equals 14 residues. CDR3 amino acids: CASSLSGETGELFF.

This chain's CDR3 is CASSQETRGLGEQFF. V gene TRBV4-3 combines with J gene TRBJ2-1; TCRdb designates TRBD2, a call that cannot be tested without DNA. The germline V gene encodes CDR1 LGHNA and CDR2 YSLEER. This CDR3 region has 15 residues.

This chain connects TRBV12-3 or TRBV12-4 to TRBJ2-1; TCRdb proposes TRBD1, but this gene call is untestable without DNA. This CDR3 is 14 amino acids long. This CDR3 reads CAGSRDRGLNEQFF.

This chain joins TRBV7-9 and TRBJ2-7; the D call from TCRdb, TRBD1, cannot be confirmed without DNA. The CDR3 is 15 residues long. The germline CDR1 and CDR2 sequences are SEHNR and FQNEAQ (reference sequence). This chain's CDR3 is CASSTTGTGAYEQYF.